These 20 T cell receptor beta chains were sequenced from one sample in a study of T-cell reconstitution after alpha-beta-depleted transplantation in children. Unique molecular identifiers tagged the TCRbeta library. One entry per CDR3 protein, called by TCRdb with MiXCR from the PCR reads. The repertoire holds some 520,000 distinct CDR3 sequences, with 30% to 35% as singletons. Sequencing was performed on PBMCs from the stem cell graft donor, taken from the stem cell graft. All receptors come from a human donor who donated a stem cell graft to a child with aplastic anemia.

The V call is TRBV30, the J call TRBJ2-7; maybe TRBD2 (5 bases). The CDR3 loop spans 13 amino acids. CDR1 GTSNPN and CDR2 SVGIG come from the germline V gene (reference sequence). The V end lost 1 base, the J end lost 5 bases, and 12 bases lay between the germline ends. This CDR3 reads CAWSADSGDEQYF. The DNA of the CDR3 is TGTGCCTGGAGTGCCGACTCCGGGGACGAGCAGTACTTC.

This clonotype was counted between two and nine times. The V call is TRBV6-2 or TRBV6-3, the J call TRBJ1-1; D is uncertain. Looked up from germline, CDR1 is MNHEY and CDR2 is SVGEGT. This CDR3 spans 14 amino acids. Trimming left V 2 bases short and J 3 bases short, with 10 bases between. The CDR3 DNA follows: TGTGCCAGCAGTTACAGCGGGTCTCACACTGAAGCTTTCTTT. As protein: CASSYSGSHTEAFF.

This clonotype was counted only a few times. This chain connects TRBV6-1 to TRBJ2-1, with TRBD1 matching 7 bases. The CDR3 runs 14 residues. Germline trimming cut 6 bases from V and 14 bases from J; bases unmatched to any gene: 16. The germline V gene has CDR1 MNHNS and CDR2 SASEGT. The CDR3 loop is CASSTKRGLRYEFF. CDR3 nucleotide sequence: TGTGCCAGCAGCACCAAAAGGGGGCTCAGGTATGAGTTCTTC.

This clonotype was seen a few times. The CDR3 DNA follows: TGTGCCAGCAGCTTACTCGCCTATGAGCAGTTCTTC. Translation gives CASSLLAYEQFF. The V and J genes are TRBV7-2 and TRBJ2-1; D remains ambiguous. V lost 2 bases to trimming and J lost 8 bases, with 7 bases between them. This CDR3 comprises 12 residues. The germline gives CDR1 SGHTA, CDR2 FQGNSA.

CDR3 nucleotide sequence: TGTGCCAGCAGCCAAGGAACAGGGGAGCTGGGGGAGACCCAGTACTTC. This translates into CASSQGTGELGETQYF. The rearrangement uses TRBV4-2 and TRBJ2-5; TRBD1 matches 7 bases. Germline lookup yields CDR1 LGHNA and CDR2 YNFKEQ. V lost 1 base and J lost 5; bases outside the gene matches: 10. The length of the CDR3 is 16 residues.

This chain joins TRBV29-1 and TRBJ1-1; a possible D gene is TRBD1 (6 bases). Trimming removed 7 bases from V and 0 bases from J, with 12 bases in between. This CDR3 spans 13 amino acids. The germline V gene has CDR1 SQVTM and CDR2 ANQGSEA. In DNA form, the CDR3 reads TGCAGCGCGGTTGGACAGATGAACACTGAAGCTTTCTTT. It encodes CSAVGQMNTEAFF.

This clonotype has just a few counts. V and J are TRBV6-5 and TRBJ1-2, with 9 bases matching TRBD1. J was trimmed by 5 bases and V by 10 bases; bases with no gene match: 17. Germline V gene lookup returns CDR1 MNHEY and CDR2 SVGAGI. CDR3 length: 16 amino acids. As DNA, the CDR3 is TGTGCCACCAACCAAGCTGGGGACAGGGACTATTATGGCTACACCTTC. It yields the protein CATNQAGDRDYYGYTF.

The table lists this clonotype with a few counts. The gene calls are TRBV7-2 and TRBJ2-7; 9 nucleotides agree with TRBD1. J was trimmed by 6 bases and V by 4 bases; bases with no gene match: 10. The CDR3 loop spans 15 amino acids. CDR1 and CDR2 (germline): SGHTA, FQGNSA. The CDR3 is CASSSVRGQGPEQYF. The CDR3 coding sequence is TGTGCCAGCAGCTCCGTCAGGGGACAGGGCCCCGAGCAGTACTTC.

This chain uses TRBV4-3 with TRBJ2-7; D unclear. The CDR3 totals 18 residues. Germline assignment: CDR1 LGHNA and CDR2 YSLEER. The V gene lost 1 base and the J gene lost 0 bases, with 19 bases spanning the gap. DNA of the CDR3: TGCGCCAGCAGCCAAGTGGTGATTTGTGACATAAGCTCCTACGAGCAGTACGTC. Translation gives CASSQVVICDISSYEQYV.

The chain combines TRBV20-1 with TRBJ1-5, with D unresolved. The CDR3 loop spans 15 amino acids. V lost 0 bases to trimming and J lost 0 bases, with 9 bases between them. Per the germline V gene, CDR1 is DFQATT and CDR2 is SNEGSKA (reference sequence). In DNA form, the CDR3 reads TGCAGTGCTAGAGATTCACAGAGTAGCAATCAGCCCCAGCATTTT. The encoded protein is CSARDSQSSNQPQHF.

J is TRBJ2-2 and V is TRBV7-3, with 10 bases lining up with TRBD2. Trimming at V came to 7 bases and at J to 4 bases, leaving 15 bases not matched to a gene. The CDR3 is 18 amino acids. The V gene's germline CDR1 is SGHTA and CDR2 FQGTGA. The CDR3 loop reads CASTGGLGAGGATGELFF. DNA of the CDR3: TGTGCCAGCACGGGGGGACTGGGAGCGGGAGGGGCCACCGGGGAGCTGTTTTTT.

The chain has TRBV6-2 or TRBV6-3 and TRBJ2-7; weak D call: TRBD2 (6 bases). The length of the CDR3 is 13 residues. Trimming removed 6 bases at V and 2 bases at J, with 11 bases between. Looked up from germline, CDR1 is MNHEY and CDR2 is SVGEGT. CDR3 coding DNA: TGTGCCAGCAGACGACCGGGGGCCTACGAGCAGTACTTC. It codes for CASRRPGAYEQYF.

This clonotype was seen a handful of times. This rearrangement joins TRBV7-8 to TRBJ2-1; 9 nucleotides match TRBD2. Germline V lookup: CDR1 SGHVS, CDR2 FQNEAQ. The junction had 9 bases not matched to a gene; V was cut back by 4 bases and J by 5 bases. The CDR3 covers 16 residues. The CDR3 spells CASSSPAGTSNNEQFF. Here the CDR3 DNA reads TGTGCCAGCAGCTCCCCTGCCGGGACTAGCAACAATGAGCAGTTCTTC.

The chain carries TRBV12-3 or TRBV12-4 and TRBJ2-5, with 11 bases identical to TRBD2. Germline trimming cut 5 bases from V and 5 bases from J; bases unmatched to any gene: 7. The CDR3 is made up of 15 amino acids. CDR3 coding DNA: TGTGCCAGCAGTCCCATAGCGGGAGGGCCGGAGACCCAGTACTTC. This translates into CASSPIAGGPETQYF.

The rearrangement uses TRBV4-2 and TRBJ2-7, with D possibly being TRBD1 (6 bases). V lost 1 base to trimming and J lost 3 bases, with 7 bases between them. Per germline, CDR1 LGHNA and CDR2 YNFKEQ. The CDR3 consists of 13 residues. CDR3 loop: CASSQGQDYEQYF. The CDR3 region has the DNA TGTGCCAGCAGCCAAGGACAGGACTACGAGCAGTACTTC.

This clonotype was detected only a few times. The V and J genes are TRBV5-1 and TRBJ2-1; no definite D call. Germline V gene sequence: CDR1 SGHRS, CDR2 YFSETQ. The CDR3 has 13 residues. The V end lost 1 base, the J end lost 9 bases, and 11 bases lay between the germline ends. The DNA of the CDR3 is TGCGCCAGCAGCTTGATACCGCGACGTGAGCAGTTCTTC. Translation: CASSLIPRREQFF.

The chain employs TRBV12-5 and TRBJ2-3, with unresolved D. The CDR3 is 12 residues long. V shed 7 bases and J shed 6 bases, with 11 bases lying between them. Looked up from germline, CDR1 is LGHNT and CDR2 is FRNRAP. The CDR3 DNA reads as TGTGCTAGTGAAGGAATAAGGGATACGCAGTATTTT. It codes for CASEGIRDTQYF. The full variable domain, with the rest looked up from reference TRBV12-5 and TRBJ2-3, is DARVTQTPRHKVTEMGQEVTMRCQPILGHNTVFWYRQTMMQGLELLAYFRNRAPLDDSGMPKDRFSAEMPDATLATLKIQPSEPRDSAVYFCASEGIRDTQYFGPGTRLTVL.

This chain connects TRBV7-9 to TRBJ1-2; no reliable D call. CDR3 length: 12 amino acids. CDR1 and CDR2 (germline): SEHNR, FQNEAQ (reference sequence). Trimming left V 2 bases short and J 6 bases short, with 7 bases between. This chain's CDR3 is CASSLMGNGYTF. The CDR3, as DNA: TGTGCCAGCAGCTTAATGGGGAATGGCTACACCTTC.

This clonotype was found a few times. The DNA for the CDR3 is TGTGCCAGCAGCAAGCCGACAGGATATAATTCACCCCTCCACTTT. Protein: CASSKPTGYNSPLHF. The chain joins TRBV6-1 to TRBJ1-6, with D perhaps TRBD1 (6 bases). Germline V gives CDR1 MNHNS, CDR2 SASEGT. Trimming removed 6 bases from V and 4 bases from J, with 13 bases in between. The CDR3 totals 15 residues.

This clonotype has only a few counts. The V call is TRBV29-1, the J call TRBJ1-1; D gene ambiguous. V was trimmed by 1 base and J by 1 base, leaving 10 bases between them. The CDR3 has 14 amino acids. Germline lookup yields CDR1 SQVTM and CDR2 ANQGSEA. CDR3 sequence: CSVEVVTTNTEAFF. The CDR3 DNA reads as TGCAGCGTTGAAGTAGTGACGACGAACACTGAAGCTTTCTTT.